This TCR beta chain was captured in a study of CD8 T cells in ankylosing spondylitis. Using quantitative 5'-RACE with molecular barcodes, the authors made TCR beta libraries. MiXCR was run by TCRdb on the 5' RACE reads, yielding one entry per CDR3 protein. In the table there are 200,000 to 250,000 distinct CDR3 sequences, around 16% of which are singletons. A few counts support this clonotype. The antigen is undetermined. Findings of the study overall: Disease-linked clones displayed a CD8+ phenotype and appeared relatively rarely in peripheral blood. Reportedly, disease-linked clones are significantly enriched in ankylosing spondylitis patients' matched synovial fluid. A motif of seven or eight highly homologous TCR beta variants was seen as apparently characteristic of ankylosing spondylitis blood.

The CDR3 has 13 amino acids. V lost 8 bases and J 0 bases, leaving 5 bases between the germline ends. Germline V gene data show CDR1 as MNHEY and CDR2 as SMNVEV (reference sequence). The chain is built from TRBV27 and TRBJ1-6; D remains ambiguous. This TCR was recovered from a male donor with ankylosing spondylitis. Sequencing was done on a sample of blood, either unsorted or a sorted T cell fraction (not recorded which). The CDR3 DNA is TGTGCCAGCGGAAGCTCCTATAATTCACCCCTCCACTTT. It encodes CASGSSYNSPLHF.